The 26 T cell receptor beta chains reported below all come from one sample, sequenced in a study of shared clonotypes between healthy human individuals. Repertoires were generated with immunoSEQ multiplex PCR, while TCRdb's copy carries only in-frame clones and drops some. In the table there are 980,000 or so clones, 76% of which are singletons. Sequenced input: memory CD4+ T cells sorted from blood. Subset indicated: CD45RA-negative fraction. The origin of the receptors is a man aged 18 to 29 in good health.

The rearrangement links TRBV20-1 to TRBJ2-7, with D possibly being TRBD1 (6 bases). V was clipped by 3 bases and J by 6 bases, with 9 bases between them. CDR1 and CDR2 from the germline V gene are DFQATT and SNEGSKA (reference sequence). This CDR3 is 11 amino acids long. Here the CDR3 DNA reads TGCAGTGCTAGCAGGGGCCGCGAGCAGTACTTC. Protein sequence: CSASRGREQYF.

The V and J genes are TRBV5-1 and TRBJ2-1; TRBD2 matches 16 bases. Germline trimming cut 3 bases from V and 2 bases from J; bases unmatched to any gene: 8. The length of the CDR3 is 19 residues. The germline CDR1 and CDR2 sequences are SGHRS and YFSETQ. CDR3 nucleotides: TGCGCCAGCAGCTCCACCGGGACTAGCGGGGGGGCAACCTACAATGAGCAGTTCTTC. Translation: CASSSTGTSGGATYNEQFF.

The J gene is TRBJ1-5, the V gene TRBV4-1; D unresolved. V was pared by 1 base and J by 4 bases, with 17 bases between. Germline V CDR1 and CDR2: MGHRA, YSYEKL. The CDR3 has 17 amino acids. The CDR3 DNA follows: TGCGCCAGCAGCCAAGTAGGTGGCGGGAGTGGAAATCAGCCCCAGCATTTT. It specifies CASSQVGGGSGNQPQHF.

The genes are TRBV5-1 and TRBJ2-2, with 11 bases matching TRBD2. Losses at the gene ends were 4 bases for V and 1 base for J; bases not matched to a gene: 3. This CDR3 is built from 16 residues. Germline CDR1 is SGHRS and CDR2 is YFSETQ. The CDR3 spells CASSPGLAVNTGELFF. The CDR3 DNA reads as TGCGCCAGCAGCCCGGGACTAGCGGTGAACACCGGGGAGCTGTTTTTT.

The chain is built from TRBV5-1 and TRBJ1-3; no firm D call. Germline CDR1 reads SGHRS; CDR2 reads YFSETQ. With 4 bases removed from V and 2 bases from J, the gap between germline ends came to 1 base. The CDR3 spans 11 residues. The CDR3: CASSPGNTIYF. The CDR3 coding sequence is TGCGCCAGCAGCCCTGGAAACACCATATATTTT.

This clone is a singleton in its sample. The gene calls are TRBV11-2 and TRBJ2-1; D not certain. The CDR3 totals 13 residues. CDR1 and CDR2 from the germline V gene are SGHAT and FQNNGV. The V and J ends lost 1 base and 5 bases respectively, with 6 bases between them. CDR3: CASSLGRHNEQFF. The CDR3 nucleotides read TGTGCCAGCAGCTTAGGCCGGCACAATGAGCAGTTCTTC.

A few counts support this clone. The V call is TRBV6-5, the J call TRBJ2-7; 8 bases match TRBD2. Trimming removed 7 bases from V and 8 bases from J; junction bases left unmatched: 13. The CDR3 consists of 14 residues. The germline V gene has CDR1 MNHEY and CDR2 SVGAGI. CDR3 nucleotides: TGTGCCAGCACCCCCGGGGGGGCGGGCGGACAGCAGTACTTC. It specifies CASTPGGAGGQQYF.

The chain couples TRBV25-1 to TRBJ1-6; tentative D call: TRBD1 (5 bases). The CDR3 consists of 14 residues. Deletions cut 1 base from V and 14 bases from J, with 15 bases between. Germline V gene sequence: CDR1 MGHDK, CDR2 SYGVNS. The CDR3 region is CASSEFAGKEALHF. The CDR3 bases are TGTGCCAGCAGTGAATTTGCAGGGAAAGAGGCCCTCCACTTT.

This chain links TRBV27 with TRBJ2-3; no firm D call. Germline-derived CDR1 and CDR2 are MNHEY and SMNVEV (reference sequence). V was trimmed by 6 bases and J by 1 base, leaving 14 bases between them. There are 15 residues in the CDR3. Here the CDR3 reads CASRGWASRTDTQYF. The CDR3 region has the DNA TGTGCCAGCAGGGGCTGGGCTTCCCGCACAGATACGCAGTATTTT.

This sequence joins TRBV15 and TRBJ1-2, with a weak D call TRBD1 (6 bases). The germline V and J ends were trimmed by 3 bases and 5 bases, with 16 bases remaining between them. Germline CDR1 reads LNHNV; CDR2 reads YYDKDF (reference sequence). CDR3 length: 15 residues. The CDR3 loop reads CATSRGVNGQYGYTF. In DNA form, the CDR3 reads TGTGCCACCAGCAGGGGGGTGAATGGACAGTATGGCTACACCTTC.

The J gene is TRBJ2-3, the V gene TRBV16, with D tentatively TRBD2 (5 bases). V dropped 2 bases and J dropped 2 bases, with 11 bases sitting between them. The length of the CDR3 is 15 residues. Per the germline V gene, CDR1 is KGHSY and CDR2 is FQNENV. The CDR3: CASSQRAGDTDTQYF. CDR3 nucleotide sequence: TGTGCCAGCAGCCAAAGGGCGGGCGACACAGATACGCAGTATTTT.

The CDR3 nucleotides read TGTGCCAGTAGTTCCCGGCAGGACCTCTACAATGAGCAGTTCTTC. This gives the protein CASSSRQDLYNEQFF. The chain recombines TRBV19 with TRBJ2-1; D ambiguous. Germline lookup yields CDR1 LNHDA and CDR2 SQIVND (reference sequence). V lost 5 bases, J lost 3 bases, and 14 bases lay in between. The CDR3 has 15 residues.

The V and J genes are TRBV4-1 and TRBJ2-6; 8 nucleotides align to TRBD1. The CDR3 consists of 16 residues. Germline CDR1 MGHRA, CDR2 YSYEKL. V shed 3 bases, J shed 4 bases, and the junction held 5 bases outside the gene matches. For the CDR3, the DNA is TGCGCCAGCAGCCAGGAGACAGGGGCAGGGGCCAACGTCCTGACTTTC. Translating gives CASSQETGAGANVLTF.

The chain joins TRBV11-2 to TRBJ2-1; 7 bases are a match to TRBD2. The V gene's germline CDR1 is SGHAT and CDR2 FQNNGV. V gave up 6 bases and J gave up 0 bases; unmatched junction bases: 5. The CDR3 is 15 amino acids. In DNA, the CDR3 is TGTGCCAGCAGTAGTGGGGGGGTCTCCTACAATGAGCAGTTCTTC. Protein sequence: CASSSGGVSYNEQFF.

CDR3 DNA: TGTGCCTGGAGGCAGGGGATGACCACCGGGGAGCTGTTTTTT. Its translation is CAWRQGMTTGELFF. The genes are TRBV30 and TRBJ2-2; possible D gene TRBD1, 6 bases. Germline CDR1 is GTSNPN and CDR2 is SVGIG (reference sequence). The V end was cut by 3 bases, the J end by 4 bases, with 12 bases between. The CDR3 has 14 residues.

CDR3 DNA sequence: TGCGCCAGCAGCCAAGACCCCGGATACGAAGCTTTCTTT. Protein sequence: CASSQDPGYEAFF. The rearrangement uses TRBV4-3 and TRBJ1-1; D uncertain. The CDR3 has 13 residues. Germline V gene lookup returns CDR1 LGHNA and CDR2 YSLEER. V was shortened by 0 bases and J by 8 bases, with 10 bases between the two germline ends.

The chain uses TRBV2 and TRBJ2-1; 13 nucleotides agree with TRBD2. CDR3 length: 15 residues. V trimming: 7 bases; J trimming: 4 bases; junction bases outside the gene matches: 4. The V gene's germline CDR1 is SNHLY and CDR2 FYNNEI. The DNA for the CDR3 is TGTGCCAGCATAGGGACTAGCGGGACTTACAATGAGCAGTTCTTC. Encoded protein: CASIGTSGTYNEQFF.

The rearrangement joins TRBV5-1 to TRBJ1-4; D uncertain. This CDR3 is built from 13 residues. Germline V gene lookup returns CDR1 SGHRS and CDR2 YFSETQ. With 2 bases removed from V and 5 bases from J, the gap between germline ends came to 7 bases. The CDR3 protein is CASSFARNEKLFF. In DNA, the CDR3 is TGCGCCAGCAGCTTCGCAAGGAATGAAAAACTGTTTTTT.

The chain employs TRBV2 and TRBJ1-5; D perhaps matches TRBD1 (6 bases). Germline V gene data show CDR1 as SNHLY and CDR2 as FYNNEI. This CDR3 has 14 amino acids. V lost 6 bases and J lost 4, with 13 bases in between. The CDR3 sequence is CASRGPGANQPQHF. CDR3 sequence (DNA): TGTGCCAGCAGAGGCCCAGGGGCTAATCAGCCCCAGCATTTT.

The chain combines TRBV30 with TRBJ2-5; D is unresolved. There are 15 residues in the CDR3. The V and J ends lost 2 bases and 0 bases respectively, with 13 bases between them. The germline V gene has CDR1 GTSNPN and CDR2 SVGIG (reference sequence). In DNA form, the CDR3 reads TGTGCCTGGAGTCGATCTAACACCAACCAAGAGACCCAGTACTTC. Protein sequence: CAWSRSNTNQETQYF.

This sequence joins TRBV5-5 and TRBJ2-1; TRBD2 aligns across 10 bases. Trimming took 4 bases from V and 2 from J; bases not matched to a gene: 3. The CDR3 length is 15 residues. Per the germline V gene, CDR1 is SGHKS and CDR2 is YYEKEE (reference sequence). The CDR3 DNA is TGTGCCAGCAGCGGACTAGCGGTTCCCTACAATGAGCAGTTCTTC. Its protein is CASSGLAVPYNEQFF.

In the case of this clone: The same CDR3 arises from other DNA sequences in this sample as well. V usage is TRBV11-3 and J usage is TRBJ2-1; 8 nucleotides match TRBD2. V lost 1 base, J lost 2 bases, and 1 base stayed unmatched. Germline loops: CDR1 SGHNT, CDR2 YENEEA. There are 15 residues in the CDR3. Here the CDR3 DNA reads TGTGCCAGCAGCTTAGGAGCGGGGGCCTACAATGAGCAGTTCTTC. It encodes CASSLGAGAYNEQFF.

The chain is built from TRBV21-1 and TRBJ2-7; the table's D call of TRBD1 was not tested on the DNA. TRBV21-1 is annotated as a pseudogene. The CDR3 has 16 amino acids. The CDR3 sequence: CASSKGGSGPSYEQYF. CDR3 in DNA: TGTGCCAGCAGCAAAGGCGGTTCAGGGCCATCCTACGAGCAGTACTTC.

The chain is built from TRBV5-4 and TRBJ1-2, with TRBD1 matching over 8 bases. V shed 4 bases and J 5 bases; nucleotides not matched to a gene: 10. In germline, CDR1 is SGHNT, CDR2 YYREEE (reference sequence). This CDR3 contains 15 residues. The CDR3 loop reads CASSPRQGRTYGYTF. The CDR3 DNA reads TGTGCCAGCAGCCCCAGACAGGGGAGAACATATGGCTACACCTTC.

This clone has a single count. The chain links TRBV9 to TRBJ2-5; 12 nucleotides match TRBD1. Looked up from germline, CDR1 is SGDLS and CDR2 is YYNGEE. The CDR3 contains 15 residues. The J segment lost 2 bases and the V segment lost 3 bases, leaving 2 bases of the junction unmatched. The CDR3 DNA sequence: TGTGCCAGCAGCGCGGGACAGGGGGCGCAAGAGACCCAGTACTTC. It codes for CASSAGQGAQETQYF.

The gene calls are TRBV5-1 and TRBJ2-7; D may be TRBD2 (5 bases). Looked up from germline, CDR1 is SGHRS and CDR2 is YFSETQ. Trimming stripped 0 bases from V and 2 bases from J, with 12 bases between. The CDR3 is made up of 15 amino acids. This CDR3 reads CASSLGLNGPYEQYF. DNA for the CDR3: TGCGCCAGCAGCTTGGGACTAAATGGACCCTACGAGCAGTACTTC.